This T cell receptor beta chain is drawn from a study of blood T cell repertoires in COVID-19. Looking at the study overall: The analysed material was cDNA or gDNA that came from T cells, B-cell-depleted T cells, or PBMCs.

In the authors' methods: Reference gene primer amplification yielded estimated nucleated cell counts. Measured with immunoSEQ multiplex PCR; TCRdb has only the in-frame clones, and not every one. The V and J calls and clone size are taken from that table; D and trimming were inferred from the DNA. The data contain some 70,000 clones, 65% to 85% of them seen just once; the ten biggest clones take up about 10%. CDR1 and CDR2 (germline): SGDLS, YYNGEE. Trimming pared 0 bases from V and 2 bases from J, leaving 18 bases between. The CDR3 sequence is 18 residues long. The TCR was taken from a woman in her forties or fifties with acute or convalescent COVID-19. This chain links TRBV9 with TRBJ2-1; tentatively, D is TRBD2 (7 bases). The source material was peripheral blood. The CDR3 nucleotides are TGTGCCAGCAGCGTAGTCCAAGATGGGGGGGCGACCTACAATGAGCAGTTCTTC. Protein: CASSVVQDGGATYNEQFF.